One and the same sample provided the 31 T cell receptor beta chains below, sequenced in a study of cytomegalovirus exposure and HLA in healthy donors. In the PCR, 60 Vbeta and 13 Jbeta primers were used. Method: immunoSEQ multiplex PCR; TCRdb's copy keeps in-frame clones and lacks some. This sample yields some 160,000 clones, of which more than 65% are seen a single time; under 2% belongs to the top ten. The sequencing sample was made of PBMCs. The receptors stem from a woman in her thirties in good health and CMV-seronegative.

In this sample, this clone turned up a few times. The rearrangement joins TRBV5-4 to TRBJ2-7, with 10 bases matching TRBD1. Germline assignment: CDR1 SGHNT and CDR2 YYREEE (reference sequence). With V trimmed by 5 bases and J by 2 bases, 4 bases remained unmatched. The CDR3 consists of 14 residues. CDR3 bases: TGTGCCAGCAGAGGGACAGGGGCCGCCTACGAGCAGTACTTC. This codes for CASRGTGAAYEQYF.

This clone has just one count. The chain combines TRBV6-4 with TRBJ1-5; D ambiguous. From germline, CDR1 is MRHNA and CDR2 SNTAGT. CDR3 length: 15 residues. The V gene lost 4 bases and the J gene lost 2 bases, with 12 bases spanning the gap. CDR3 sequence: CASSGSFSGNQPQHF. The CDR3 bases are TGTGCCAGCAGTGGCAGCTTTAGCGGCAATCAGCCCCAGCATTTT.

The chain carries TRBV27 and TRBJ2-7; 8 bases are shared with TRBD2. The CDR3 loop spans 15 amino acids. Germline-derived CDR1 and CDR2 are MNHEY and SMNVEV (reference sequence). V lost 5 bases to trimming and J lost 6 bases; unmatched junction nucleotides: 12. The CDR3 here is CASSLVAGRFREQYF. The CDR3 region has the DNA TGTGCCAGCAGTCTCGTAGCGGGGAGGTTTCGCGAGCAGTACTTC.

In its sample, this clone was seen once. This sequence joins TRBV6-6 and TRBJ2-3; D unclear. The V end was cut by 3 bases, the J end by 6 bases, with 10 bases between. Per germline, CDR1 MNHNY and CDR2 SVGAGI (reference sequence). The CDR3 runs 13 residues. The CDR3 sequence is CASSYGITDTQYF. The CDR3 DNA sequence: TGTGCCAGCAGTTATGGCATCACCGATACGCAGTATTTT.

The CDR3, as DNA: TGTGCCAGCAGTAAATGGGGGGGGTTTCAAGTGAACACTGAAGCTTTCTTT. Translating it yields CASSKWGGFQVNTEAFF. V usage is TRBV2 and J usage is TRBJ1-1; tentatively, D is TRBD1 (5 bases). This CDR3 is 17 amino acids long. Trimming pared 5 bases from V and 0 bases from J, leaving 19 bases between. Germline CDR1 SNHLY, CDR2 FYNNEI. Full variable domain (rest looked up from reference TRBV2 and TRBJ1-1): EPEVTQTPSHQVTQMGQEVILRCVPISNHLYFYWYRQILGQKVEFLVSFYNNEISEKSEIFDDQFSVERPDGSNFTLKIRSTKLEDSAMYFCASSKWGGFQVNTEAFFGQGTRLTVV.

The chain recombines TRBV2 with TRBJ1-2; 7 bases match TRBD1. J gave up 4 bases and V 4 bases, and 9 bases lay outside the gene matches. From germline, CDR1 is SNHLY and CDR2 FYNNEI. This CDR3 region has 15 residues. Here the CDR3 DNA reads TGTGCCAGCAGTGGTTTAAGGGGGCGAACCTATGGCTACACCTTC. Translating gives CASSGLRGRTYGYTF.

There are a few counts of this clone. The rearrangement links TRBV27 to TRBJ2-7; 8 bases are a match to TRBD1. This CDR3 contains 15 residues. The V and J ends lost 4 bases and 4 bases, in that order; junction bases with no gene match: 9. Germline V gene sequence: CDR1 MNHEY, CDR2 SMNVEV (reference sequence). The chain's CDR3 is CASSSIQGALYEQYF. In DNA form, the CDR3 reads TGTGCCAGCAGTTCGATCCAGGGGGCCCTTTACGAGCAGTACTTC.

This chain connects TRBV29-1 to TRBJ2-7, with 7 bases aligning to TRBD1. The CDR3 runs 12 residues. The germline V gene has CDR1 SQVTM and CDR2 ANQGSEA. J was trimmed by 1 base and V by 7 bases; bases with no gene match: 4. The CDR3 is CSGMGQSYEQYF. The DNA for the CDR3 is TGCAGCGGAATGGGACAGTCCTACGAGCAGTACTTC.

The V and J genes are TRBV7-2 and TRBJ2-1, with 14 positions matching TRBD2. V shed 7 bases, J shed 7 bases, and the junction held 9 bases outside the gene matches. The V gene's germline CDR1 is SGHTA and CDR2 FQGNSA. CDR3 length: 16 residues. CDR3 DNA sequence: TGTGCCAGCACCAGGGGACTAGCGGGAGTCGGGAATGAGCAGTTCTTC. Encoded protein: CASTRGLAGVGNEQFF. Complete variable domain (other parts from reference TRBV7-2 and TRBJ2-1): GAGVSQSPSNKVTEKGKDVELRCDPISGHTALYWYRQSLGQGLEFLIYFQGNSAPDKSGLPSDRFSAERTGGSVSTLTIQRTQQEDSAVYLCASTRGLAGVGNEQFFGPGTRLTVL.

The chain joins TRBV4-1 to TRBJ2-3, with 9 nucleotides matching TRBD1. Germline CDR1 is MGHRA and CDR2 is YSYEKL. CDR3 size: 16 residues. Germline trimming cut 2 bases from V and 4 bases from J; bases unmatched to any gene: 7. CDR3 sequence: CASSQPDRGGADTQYF. The CDR3 nucleotides read TGCGCCAGCAGCCAACCGGACAGGGGTGGTGCAGATACGCAGTATTTT.

This clone was detected only a few times. The chain recombines TRBV6-1 with TRBJ1-5; perhaps TRBD1 as D (5 bases). In germline, CDR1 is MNHNS, CDR2 SASEGT. The CDR3 is 15 amino acids. The V end was cut by 3 bases, the J end by 6 bases, with 15 bases between. The DNA of the CDR3 is TGTGCCAGCAGTGAGGTTGGGGCAGTATCTCAGCCCCAGCATTTT. Protein: CASSEVGAVSQPQHF.

The chain uses TRBV7-8 and TRBJ2-7; the D gene is possibly TRBD1 (6 bases). CDR3 length equals 16 residues. In germline, CDR1 is SGHVS, CDR2 FQNEAQ. Trimming pared 1 base from V and 3 bases from J, leaving 16 bases between. The CDR3 sequence: CASSLEGAGDHYEQYF. CDR3 nucleotide sequence: TGTGCCAGCAGCTTAGAAGGGGCAGGGGATCACTACGAGCAGTACTTC.

This sequence joins TRBV27 and TRBJ1-1, with 12 bases matching TRBD1. Germline loops: CDR1 MNHEY, CDR2 SMNVEV (reference sequence). The CDR3 length is 16 residues. Trimming at V came to 3 bases and at J to 5 bases, leaving 7 bases not matched to a gene. The CDR3 nucleotides are TGTGCCAGCAGTTTTTGGGGACAGGGGGCGCGGACTGAAGCTTTCTTT. Translated: CASSFWGQGARTEAFF.

V gene TRBV28 combines with J gene TRBJ1-1, with D hard to call. CDR3 length equals 14 residues. Trimming shortened V by 6 bases and J by 1 base, and 12 bases separated the two germline ends. In germline, CDR1 is MDHEN, CDR2 SYDVKM. Written as DNA, the CDR3 is TGTGCCAGCAGATCCTCGCCGGGGAACACTGAAGCTTTCTTT. Protein: CASRSSPGNTEAFF.

The V call is TRBV30, the J call TRBJ1-6; a weak D match, TRBD1 (5 bases). The germline V gene encodes CDR1 GTSNPN and CDR2 SVGIG (reference sequence). CDR3 length equals 13 residues. Trimming removed 7 bases at V and 7 bases at J, with 14 bases between. CDR3 region: CASAPQGNSPLHF. The CDR3 bases are TGTGCCTCCGCCCCGCAGGGAAATTCACCCCTCCACTTT.

As regards this clone: The junction departs from germline at one end; a sequencing error may be responsible. The chain is built from TRBV23-1 and TRBJ1-2; D unclear. TRBV23-1 has ORF status, its function being uncertain. The CDR3 runs to 14 residues. CDR3 sequence: CASTDPRGNYGYPF. The CDR3, as DNA: TGCGCCAGCACCGACCCCCGAGGGAACTATGGCTACCCCTTC.

The chain combines TRBV27 with TRBJ2-1; 7 nucleotides match TRBD2. The CDR3 is 15 amino acids. V lost 2 bases to trimming and J lost 3 bases; unmatched junction nucleotides: 4. CDR1 MNHEY and CDR2 SMNVEV come from the germline V gene (reference sequence). CDR3 sequence reads: CASSLGTSDYNEQFF. Here the CDR3 DNA reads TGTGCCAGCAGTTTAGGCACTAGCGACTACAATGAGCAGTTCTTC.

The CDR3: CASSNSGETQYF. DNA of the CDR3: TGTGCCAGCAGTAATTCGGGGGAGACCCAGTACTTC. V gene TRBV27 combines with J gene TRBJ2-5, with a possible D match to TRBD2 (5 bases). This CDR3 spans 12 amino acids. Germline assignment: CDR1 MNHEY and CDR2 SMNVEV (reference sequence). V lost 5 bases to trimming and J lost 5 bases, with 9 bases between them.

The chain has TRBV19 and TRBJ1-4, with no clear D. The CDR3 is made up of 15 amino acids. V lost 7 bases, J lost 0 bases, and 12 bases lay in between. Germline V gene sequence: CDR1 LNHDA, CDR2 SQIVND (reference sequence). CDR3 sequence: CASKWQEATNEKLFF. The CDR3 DNA reads as TGTGCCAGTAAGTGGCAAGAGGCAACTAATGAAAAACTGTTTTTT.

J is TRBJ2-3 and V is TRBV27, with a tentative D call TRBD2 (5 bases). Trimming stripped 7 bases from V and 4 bases from J, with 15 bases between. The CDR3 runs 14 residues. Germline V gives CDR1 MNHEY, CDR2 SMNVEV (reference sequence). The CDR3 sequence: CASTTIGSPDTQYF. The CDR3 DNA sequence: TGTGCCAGCACCACCATTGGGAGCCCAGATACGCAGTATTTT.

The chain couples TRBV10-3 to TRBJ2-2; possible D gene TRBD2, 6 bases. The germline V gene has CDR1 ENHRY and CDR2 SYGVKD. Trimming removed 7 bases from V and 3 bases from J, with 15 bases in between. The CDR3 extends over 15 amino acids. CDR3 sequence reads: CAITRGGSDTGELFF. CDR3 bases: TGTGCCATCACCAGAGGAGGGTCGGACACCGGGGAGCTGTTTTTT.

The rearrangement uses TRBV7-9 and TRBJ1-1; TRBD1 might be the D (6 bases). Per the germline V gene, CDR1 is SEHNR and CDR2 is FQNEAQ (reference sequence). V shed 2 bases and J shed 4 bases, with 8 bases lying between them. The length of the CDR3 is 13 residues. The CDR3, as DNA: TGTGCCAGCAGCTTAACAGGGACCACTGAAGCTTTCTTT. It yields the protein CASSLTGTTEAFF.

The chain joins TRBV7-6 to TRBJ2-7; 11 nucleotides line up with TRBD2. The CDR3 has 15 amino acids. CDR1 and CDR2 from the germline V gene are SGHVS and FNYEAQ. V gave up 6 bases and J gave up 0 bases; unmatched junction bases: 4. This CDR3 is CASREGLAGSYEQYF. DNA for the CDR3: TGTGCCAGCAGAGAAGGACTAGCGGGCTCCTACGAGCAGTACTTC.

The chain employs TRBV7-2 and TRBJ1-4; TRBD1 might be the D (5 bases). Germline V CDR1 and CDR2: SGHTA, FQGNSA. The CDR3 length is 16 residues. V was cut by 5 bases and J by 6 bases, with 19 bases left in between. The CDR3 coding sequence is TGTGCCAGCAGCCCGACGGGGAGGGGAATTCATGAAAAACTGTTTTTT. Protein sequence: CASSPTGRGIHEKLFF.

This chain links TRBV5-6 with TRBJ2-7; 10 bases map to TRBD1. Germline values: CDR1 SGHDT, CDR2 YYEEEE. Unmatched junction bases numbered 4, after V lost 0 bases and J lost 4 bases. The CDR3 sequence is 15 residues long. CDR3 bases: TGTGCCAGCAGCTTGGGAGGGACAGGGGTTTACGAGCAGTACTTC. It yields the protein CASSLGGTGVYEQYF. Based on the CDR3 plus reference TRBV5-6 and TRBJ2-7, the full variable domain is DAGVTQSPTHLIKTRGQQVTLRCSPKSGHDTVSWYQQALGQGPQFIFQYYEEEERQRGNFPDRFSGHQFPNYSSELNVNALLLGDSALYLCASSLGGTGVYEQYFGPGTRLTVT.

The chain joins TRBV5-1 to TRBJ2-5; 7 nucleotides align to TRBD2. With V trimmed by 3 bases and J by 5 bases, 10 bases remained unmatched. Germline V gene sequence: CDR1 SGHRS, CDR2 YFSETQ. The CDR3 loop spans 15 amino acids. The CDR3 here is CASSSTGGDSETQYF. CDR3 DNA: TGCGCCAGCAGCTCCACGGGGGGAGATAGCGAGACCCAGTACTTC.

The chain carries TRBV19 and TRBJ1-1; D is unresolved. Germline CDR1 reads LNHDA; CDR2 reads SQIVND (reference sequence). Trimming stripped 7 bases from V and 3 bases from J, with 12 bases between. This CDR3 contains 13 residues. The CDR3 nucleotides read TGTGCCAGTAATCCCACAGCCTACACTGAAGCTTTCTTT. Protein product: CASNPTAYTEAFF.

The V and J genes are TRBV7-3 and TRBJ2-7; D is possibly TRBD1 (6 bases). Germline V CDR1 and CDR2: SGHTA, FQGTGA. V was cut by 5 bases and J by 7 bases, with 18 bases left in between. This CDR3 is built from 14 residues. Here the CDR3 reads CASSVDRITGEQYF. The CDR3 DNA reads as TGTGCCAGCAGCGTAGACAGGATCACGGGGGAGCAGTACTTC.

This clone was seen only a few times. V and J are TRBV4-1 and TRBJ1-1; 7 bases match TRBD1. The germline V gene has CDR1 MGHRA and CDR2 YSYEKL. The J segment lost 4 bases and the V segment lost 3 bases, leaving 11 bases of the junction unmatched. The CDR3 has 16 residues. The CDR3 DNA sequence: TGCGCCAGCAGCCACCCGACAGGGAGGAGGGGCACTGAAGCTTTCTTT. Protein: CASSHPTGRRGTEAFF.

This clone has more than one count but fewer than ten. The genes are TRBV2 and TRBJ1-1; a possible D gene is TRBD1 (5 bases). The CDR3 is made up of 11 amino acids. Germline CDR1 reads SNHLY; CDR2 reads FYNNEI. Trimming pared 3 bases from V and 8 bases from J, leaving 7 bases between. The CDR3 DNA sequence: TGTGCCAGCAGTGATAACAGGGAAGCTTTCTTT. It translates to CASSDNREAFF.

The chain recombines TRBV18 with TRBJ2-7; 11 bases align to TRBD2. Trimming at V came to 4 bases and at J to 2 bases, leaving 7 bases not matched to a gene. The germline V gene has CDR1 KGHSH and CDR2 LQKENI. The CDR3 is 16 residues long. CDR3 bases: TGTGCCAGCTCACTCCTTACGACTAGCGGGACCTACGAGCAGTACTTC. Amino acids: CASSLLTTSGTYEQYF. The full variable domain, rest sourced from reference TRBV18 and TRBJ2-7, is NAGVMQNPRHLVRRRGQEARLRCSPMKGHSHVYWYRQLPEEGLKFMVYLQKENIIDESGMPKERFSAEFPKEGPSILRIQQVVRGDSAAYFCASSLLTTSGTYEQYFGPGTRLTVT.